The clone carrying this T cell receptor (beta chain) was observed a few times. The data are from a study of identical twins. TCRdb ran MiXCR on the 5' RACE reads and lists one entry per CDR3 protein. The sample records 600,000 to 850,000 distinct CDR3 sequences, roughly 18% being singletons. The germline gives CDR1 MNHEY, CDR2 SVGAGI. The CDR3 sequence is 17 residues long. The V end was cut by 2 bases, the J end by 0 bases, with 16 bases between. The sample was also linked to a second study, of T cells expressing NK-cell markers. According to that study: In a group of several donors, dominant NKG2C+ clonotypes represented about 1.0-7.0% of CD8+ T cells.

The sequencing input was PBMCs. The clonotype comes from a woman aged 18-35 years in good health. The chain uses TRBV6-5 and TRBJ1-1; no clear D. CDR3 protein: CASSYRPGSPMNTEAFF. The CDR3 nucleotides are TGTGCCAGCAGTTACCGTCCCGGGTCACCCATGAACACTGAAGCTTTCTTT.